Listed here is a single T cell receptor (beta chain). Its specificity is not known. Source study methods: Construction of a distant-metastasis classifier for papillary thyroid cancer relied on CDR3 differences across clinicopathological groups. TCRdb re-called the PCR reads with MiXCR. None of the V and J calls come from the authors' own analysis; TCRdb made them. Of 30,000 to 35,000 clones in the sample, under 20% were seen once. The data are from a study of metastatic and nonmetastatic thyroid tumors. At the level of the study: It was across blood and tumor or nodule tissue from malignant and benign thyroid patients that repertoires were compared. Study-wide results and limits: Within blood and tumor, benign nodules reportedly had significantly lower TCR beta diversity than malignant thyroid tumors did.

Nobody among the patients had been given any treatment before thyroid surgery. From germline, CDR1 is MGHRA and CDR2 YSYEKL. Trimming pared 4 bases from V and 0 bases from J, leaving 10 bases between. CDR3 size: 16 residues. V and J are TRBV4-1 and TRBJ1-6; D remains ambiguous. The specimen sequenced was blood. The source of this sequence is a female donor with papillary thyroid cancer or a benign thyroid nodule (not recorded which). Some clones in this sample may be carry-over from other donors' samples. The CDR3 nucleotides are TGCGCCAGCAGCCTCACTCAGAGCTCCTATAATTCACCCCTCCACTTT. This codes for CASSLTQSSYNSPLHF.